Listed below are T cell receptor beta chains from one sample, sequenced in a study of control samples from healthy donors and cancer patients. The table came from immunoSEQ multiplex PCR; TCRdb's copy has only in-frame clones and leaves some out. The sample shows about 50,000 clones, over 90% of them seen only once. Specimen: PBMCs. These receptors originate from a woman aged 50 to 65 with head and neck cancer. CDR3s include the opening cysteine and the closing phenylalanine or tryptophan. A D gene is named only where the DNA matches it firmly. Rows may omit the clone size; those that give it use once, few, many or a size class.

size | D | J | V | DNA | CDR3
- | - | TRBJ1-5 | TRBV11-2 | TGTGCCAGCAGCTTAGATCGGGGTCCGAATCAGCCCCAGCATTTT | CASSLDRGPNQPQHF
- | TRBD1 | TRBJ1-1 | TRBV3-1/TRBV3-2 | TGTGCCAGCAGCCTCGGACAGGCCAAAGCTTTCTTT | CASSLGQAKAFF
- | - | TRBJ2-1 | TRBV5-6 | TGTGCCAGCAGCTTGGTGACGGTCTACAATGAGCAGTTCTTC | CASSLVTVYNEQFF
- | TRBD1 | TRBJ1-1 | TRBV3-1/TRBV3-2 | TGTGCCAGCAGCCAAGAGAAAAGCCTGGACAGGGCCTCTAACACTGAAGCTTTCTTT | CASSQEKSLDRASNTEAFF
- | TRBD1 | TRBJ2-4 | TRBV7-2 | TGTGCCAGCAGCACCGGACAGGCCTTAGCCAAAAACATTCAGTACTTC | CASSTGQALAKNIQYF
- | TRBD2 | TRBJ2-3 | TRBV24-1 | TGTGCCACCAGTGATCCGCCTAGCGGGGGCACAGATACGCAGTATTTT | CATSDPPSGGTDTQYF
- | - | TRBJ2-6 | TRBV14 | TGTGCCAGCAGATGGTCCTCTGGGGCCAACGTCCTGACTTTC | CASRWSSGANVLTF
- | - | TRBJ2-1 | TRBV6-1 | TGTGCCAGCAGTGAAGACCCGGAGGATGAGCAGTTCTTC | CASSEDPEDEQFF
once | - | TRBJ1-4 | TRBV27 | TGTGCCAGCAGTCGGGGCAGGGATTGGGAAAAACTGTTTTTT | CASSRGRDWEKLFF
- | TRBD1 | TRBJ2-1 | TRBV28 | TGTGCCAGCAGTCTGGACAGGTACAATGAGCAGTTCTTC | CASSLDRYNEQFF
- | - | TRBJ1-1 | TRBV15 | TGTGCCACCAGCAGCCTAGGGGGGACAAGGGGCAGCGATGAAGCTTTCTTT | CATSSLGGTRGSDEAFF
- | TRBD1 | TRBJ2-5 | TRBV5-1 | TGCGCCAGCAGCTTTTCGCAGGGGGCAGGAGAGACCCAGTACTTC | CASSFSQGAGETQYF
few | TRBD1 | TRBJ2-3 | TRBV19 | TGTGCCAGTAGTCGCGACAGGGGGCTAGGTGATACGCAGTATTTT | CASSRDRGLGDTQYF